One sample yielded the 23 T cell receptor beta chains listed below, sequenced in a study of blood T cell repertoires in COVID-19. Libraries were prepared by immunoSEQ multiplex PCR; TCRdb keeps only in-frame clonotypes and omits some of them. The table lists under 200,000 clones, about 87% of them singletons. Sequenced input: peripheral blood. These receptors were taken from a man in his fifties or sixties with COVID-19, enrolled during active disease.

The J gene is TRBJ1-6, the V gene TRBV18; 7 bases agree with TRBD1. Germline CDR1 KGHSH, CDR2 LQKENI. With V trimmed by 0 bases and J by 7 bases, 3 bases remained unmatched. This CDR3 is 15 amino acids long. The CDR3 DNA reads as TGTGCCAGCTCACCACCAGCAGGGGGAAATTCACCCCTCCACTTT. Translating it yields CASSPPAGGNSPLHF.

The J gene is TRBJ2-7, the V gene TRBV7-6; possibly TRBD1 for D (6 bases). The germline V gene has CDR1 SGHVS and CDR2 FNYEAQ. The CDR3 totals 15 residues. V lost 3 bases and J lost 5, with 17 bases in between. This CDR3 reads CASSLWDTGSDEQYF. For the CDR3, the DNA is TGTGCCAGCAGCTTGTGGGACACAGGATCCGACGAGCAGTACTTC.

The chain links TRBV6-5 to TRBJ2-7; D possibly corresponds to TRBD2 (5 bases). From germline, CDR1 is MNHEY and CDR2 SVGAGI. Deletions cut 4 bases from V and 1 base from J, with 8 bases between. This CDR3 comprises 13 residues. The CDR3 is CASSSPGSYEQYF. CDR3 nucleotide sequence: TGTGCCAGCAGTTCCCCGGGATCCTACGAGCAGTACTTC.

V and J are TRBV28 and TRBJ1-4; tentatively, D is TRBD1 (6 bases). CDR3 length: 16 amino acids. Trimming shortened V by 5 bases and J by 7 bases, and 20 bases separated the two germline ends. CDR1 is MDHEN and CDR2 is SYDVKM in the germline V gene. The CDR3 DNA sequence: TGTGCCAGCAGTGCTGCTTTGGGGGGGCAGATTGAAAAACTGTTTTTT. This gives the protein CASSAALGGQIEKLFF.

V usage is TRBV14 and J usage is TRBJ1-1; a weak D match, TRBD1 (5 bases). Germline CDR1 is SGHDN and CDR2 is FVKESK. This CDR3 has 18 amino acids. The V and J ends lost 2 bases and 0 bases respectively, with 19 bases between them. The CDR3 sequence is CASSQRAFGGMMNTEAFF. The DNA of the CDR3 is TGTGCCAGCAGCCAACGGGCTTTCGGGGGAATGATGAACACTGAAGCTTTCTTT.

The chain has TRBV7-2 and TRBJ1-1; 7 bases are shared with TRBD1. J lost 11 bases, V lost 6 bases, and 9 bases had no gene match. The germline gives CDR1 SGHTA, CDR2 FQGNSA. The CDR3 covers 12 residues. CDR3 loop: CASSEDRVGAFF. CDR3 DNA: TGTGCCAGCAGTGAAGACAGGGTTGGGGCTTTCTTT.

The chain employs TRBV18 and TRBJ1-1; unclear D gene. The V gene's germline CDR1 is KGHSH and CDR2 LQKENI. The CDR3 is made up of 14 amino acids. Trimming cost V 3 bases and J 2 bases, with 10 bases left between them. The CDR3 coding sequence is TGTGCCAGCTCACCTCAGTCGGGAAACACTGAAGCTTTCTTT. This translates into CASSPQSGNTEAFF.

The chain carries TRBV5-1 and TRBJ2-2; D perhaps matches TRBD2 (6 bases). Trimming took off 0 bases at V and 5 bases at J, with 14 bases between the two ends. This CDR3 is 16 amino acids long. Germline CDR1 is SGHRS and CDR2 is YFSETQ. This CDR3 reads CASSLAGGMGTGELFF. In DNA form, the CDR3 reads TGCGCCAGCAGCTTGGCTGGCGGGATGGGGACCGGGGAGCTGTTTTTT.

The chain couples TRBV27 to TRBJ1-6; D is possibly TRBD1 (6 bases). Germline CDR1 is MNHEY and CDR2 is SMNVEV (reference sequence). The V and J ends lost 4 bases and 10 bases respectively, with 17 bases between them. The CDR3 extends over 15 amino acids. The CDR3 loop is CASSSAGARGSPLHF. CDR3 bases: TGTGCCAGCAGTTCAGCAGGGGCTCGTGGGTCACCCCTCCACTTT.

J is TRBJ1-1 and V is TRBV7-2; D uncertain. This CDR3 contains 13 residues. Trimming removed 5 bases from V and 2 bases from J, with 9 bases in between. Germline CDR1 is SGHTA and CDR2 is FQGNSA. The CDR3 coding sequence is TGTGCCAGCAGCCTAAGCGGAAACACTGAAGCTTTCTTT. It specifies CASSLSGNTEAFF.

The CDR3 loop is CASSELASGAYNEQFF. The DNA for the CDR3 is TGTGCCAGCAGTGAACTGGCTAGCGGGGCGTACAATGAGCAGTTCTTC. J is TRBJ2-1 and V is TRBV25-1, with 9 bases fitting TRBD2. The V gene's germline CDR1 is MGHDK and CDR2 SYGVNS. The CDR3 covers 16 residues. V shed 2 bases, J shed 4 bases, and the junction held 6 bases outside the gene matches.

The rearrangement links TRBV18 to TRBJ1-3; D unclear. The CDR3 has 16 amino acids. Germline values: CDR1 KGHSH, CDR2 LQKENI. Trimming removed 3 bases at V and 4 bases at J, with 16 bases between. In DNA, the CDR3 is TGTGCCAGCTCACCCTTTGGTTTAGACACCGGAAACACCATATATTTT. This gives the protein CASSPFGLDTGNTIYF.

This clone was found once. The chain recombines TRBV9 with TRBJ1-6; 9 bases line up with TRBD1. The germline V gene has CDR1 SGDLS and CDR2 YYNGEE. This CDR3 spans 14 amino acids. V was pared by 3 bases and J by 11 bases, with 6 bases of the junction left unmatched. The CDR3: CASSAGTGHTPLHF. DNA for the CDR3: TGTGCCAGCAGCGCAGGGACAGGGCATACACCCCTCCACTTT.

The chain recombines TRBV18 with TRBJ1-4; TRBD1 is a possible D gene (6 bases). This CDR3 has 14 residues. V lost 2 bases and J lost 7, with 11 bases in between. Germline V gene data show CDR1 as KGHSH and CDR2 as LQKENI. For the CDR3, the DNA is TGTGCCAGCTCACCAGGGGGGGGCGCTGAAAAACTGTTTTTT. This gives the protein CASSPGGGAEKLFF.

The V and J genes are TRBV11-2 and TRBJ2-7; 11 bases map to TRBD2. The CDR3 spans 14 residues. The V segment lost 5 bases and the J segment 3 bases; nucleotides outside the gene matches: 3. Germline assignment: CDR1 SGHAT and CDR2 FQNNGV. The CDR3 loop reads CASSAGLAVYEQYF. CDR3 nucleotides: TGTGCCAGCAGCGCGGGACTAGCGGTCTACGAGCAGTACTTC.

The chain couples TRBV6-2 or TRBV6-3 to TRBJ1-2; possibly TRBD1 for D (5 bases). Deletions cut 2 bases from V and 0 bases from J, with 19 bases between. Germline CDR1 MNHEY, CDR2 SVGEGT. This CDR3 has 18 amino acids. This CDR3 is CASSYGGASIQSNYGYTF. The CDR3 nucleotides read TGTGCCAGCAGTTACGGCGGGGCTTCGATCCAGTCTAACTATGGCTACACCTTC.

This chain links TRBV28 with TRBJ1-1; D is unclear. Germline V gene data show CDR1 as MDHEN and CDR2 as SYDVKM. Between the trimmed V and J ends, which lost 7 bases and 5 bases, there was a span of 8 bases. This CDR3 is 11 amino acids long. The CDR3 loop reads CASTVRTEAFF. Here the CDR3 DNA reads TGTGCCAGCACCGTACGGACTGAAGCTTTCTTT.

V and J are TRBV28 and TRBJ2-7; the D gene is possibly TRBD1 (6 bases). The CDR3 is 16 residues long. Trimming cost V 2 bases and J 5 bases, with 19 bases left between them. The germline V gene encodes CDR1 MDHEN and CDR2 SYDVKM. DNA for the CDR3: TGTGCCAGCAGTTTAGGGCAGGGGATTTGGGAACACGAGCAGTACTTC. It is translated as CASSLGQGIWEHEQYF.

Concerning this clone itself: Different DNA sequences within this sample yield the same CDR3. This chain joins TRBV18 and TRBJ1-2; no firm D call. Looked up from germline, CDR1 is KGHSH and CDR2 is LQKENI. Deletions cut 3 bases from V and 7 bases from J, with 15 bases between. The CDR3 totals 14 residues. This chain's CDR3 is CASSPGGGSGGYTF. Written as DNA, the CDR3 is TGTGCCAGCTCACCTGGCGGAGGGTCTGGTGGCTACACCTTC.

The rearrangement links TRBV28 to TRBJ2-1, with D possibly TRBD2 on 6 matching bases. CDR1 is MDHEN, CDR2 SYDVKM, per germline. The CDR3 length is 15 residues. Trimming took 4 bases from V and 3 from J, leaving 13 bases between them. The CDR3 region has the DNA TGTGCCAGCAGTTCCCCGGGACTCCACTACAATGAGCAGTTCTTC. Its translation: CASSSPGLHYNEQFF.

Concerning this clone: Other DNA sequences in the sample encode the same CDR3. The CDR3 loop reads CASSYSTLAGETQYF. CDR3 nucleotides: TGTGCCAGCAGTTACTCGACACTAGCGGGAGAGACCCAGTACTTC. This chain links TRBV6-5 with TRBJ2-5, with 9 bases aligning to TRBD2. There are 15 residues in the CDR3. Trimming at V came to 0 bases and at J to 4 bases, leaving 3 bases not matched to a gene. Germline CDR1 is MNHEY and CDR2 is SVGAGI.

CDR3 coding DNA: TGCGCCAGCGGTTCGCCGGGACAGGGGGCGCTTGGCTACACCTTC. It encodes CASGSPGQGALGYTF. The chain uses TRBV5-1 and TRBJ1-2, with 12 bases fitting TRBD1. The ends lost 7 bases at V and 7 bases at J; junction bases unmatched: 11. Germline-derived CDR1 and CDR2 are SGHRS and YFSETQ. The CDR3 contains 15 residues.

V usage is TRBV6-5 and J usage is TRBJ2-7, with TRBD1 matching over 9 bases. Germline assignment: CDR1 MNHEY and CDR2 SVGAGI. V lost 6 bases and J lost 1; bases outside the gene matches: 7. The CDR3 totals 15 residues. CDR3 DNA sequence: TGTGCCAGCAGACTTCCGGGACAGGGATCCTACGAGCAGTACTTC. Translation gives CASRLPGQGSYEQYF.